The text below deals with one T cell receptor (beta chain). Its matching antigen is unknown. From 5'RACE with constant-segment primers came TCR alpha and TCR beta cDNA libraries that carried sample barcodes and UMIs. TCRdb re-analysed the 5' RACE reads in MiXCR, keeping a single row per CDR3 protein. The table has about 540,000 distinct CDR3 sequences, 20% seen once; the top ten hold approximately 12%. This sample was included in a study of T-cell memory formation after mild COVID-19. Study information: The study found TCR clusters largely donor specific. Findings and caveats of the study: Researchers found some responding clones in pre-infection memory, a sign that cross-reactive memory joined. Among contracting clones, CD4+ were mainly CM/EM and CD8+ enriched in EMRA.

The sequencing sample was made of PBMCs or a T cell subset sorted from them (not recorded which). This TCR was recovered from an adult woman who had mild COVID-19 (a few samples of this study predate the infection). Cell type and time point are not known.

CDR3 bases: TGTGCCAGCTCACCACAGGGACAGGGGGTTCAGCCCCAGCATTTT. Its protein is CASSPQGQGVQPQHF. The chain joins TRBV18 to TRBJ1-5; TRBD1 matches at 11 bases. The trim removed 1 base at V and 6 bases at J, leaving 2 bases unmatched. The CDR3 has 15 residues. Germline lookup yields CDR1 KGHSH and CDR2 LQKENI.